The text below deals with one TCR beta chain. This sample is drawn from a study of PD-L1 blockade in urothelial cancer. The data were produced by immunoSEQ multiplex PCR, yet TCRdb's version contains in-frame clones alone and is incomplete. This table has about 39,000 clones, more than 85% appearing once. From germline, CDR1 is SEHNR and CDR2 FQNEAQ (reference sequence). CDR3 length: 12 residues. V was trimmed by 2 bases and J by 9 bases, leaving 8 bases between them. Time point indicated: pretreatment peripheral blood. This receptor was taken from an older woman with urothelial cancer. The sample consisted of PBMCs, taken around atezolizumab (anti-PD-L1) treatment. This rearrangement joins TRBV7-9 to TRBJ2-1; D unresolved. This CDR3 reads CASSLRVTEQFF. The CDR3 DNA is TGTGCCAGCAGCTTACGGGTTACTGAGCAGTTCTTC.